This is a list of T cell receptor beta chains from one sample in a study of T-cell memory formation after mild COVID-19. TCRdb analysed the 5' RACE reads with MiXCR anew, one entry per CDR3 protein. Of about 410,000 distinct CDR3 sequences in the sample, under 20% are singletons; the top ten hold 20% to 25%. Sequenced: PBMCs or a T cell subset sorted from them (not recorded which). The receptors stem from a man younger than 35 who had mild COVID-19 (a few samples of this study predate the infection). Cell type and time point are not known. Each CDR3 is given with its conserved first and last residue. The order of the fields is V gene, J gene, D gene, clone size, CDR3 protein, CDR3 DNA. The D gene is left open where the match is weak. Not every row has a clone size; where given, it reads once, few, many or a size class.

TRBV4-2	TRBJ2-7	.	few	CASSQDEFTYEQYF	TGTGCCAGCAGCCAAGATGAGTTTACCTACGAGCAGTACTTC
TRBV11-2	TRBJ2-2	.	few	CASSLEGGGELFF	TGTGCCAGCAGCTTAGAGGGGGGAGGGGAGCTGTTTTTT
TRBV29-1	TRBJ2-3	TRBD2	.	CSVVRLAGGPDTQYF	TGCAGCGTTGTGAGACTAGCGGGGGGGCCAGATACGCAGTATTTT
TRBV7-2	TRBJ2-3	.	.	CASRLAVGPTDTQYF	TGTGCCAGCAGGCTGGCGGTTGGGCCGACAGATACGCAGTATTTT
TRBV5-5	TRBJ1-2	TRBD1	.	CASSFTGANYGYTF	TGTGCCAGCAGCTTCACAGGGGCCAACTATGGCTACACCTTC
TRBV5-1	TRBJ1-1	.	.	CASSLGFGIRGPEAFF	TGCGCCAGCAGCTTAGGCTTCGGGATTAGGGGCCCTGAAGCTTTCTTT
TRBV7-8	TRBJ2-1	TRBD2	many	CASSGTSGGYNEQFF	TGTGCCAGCAGCGGGACTAGCGGGGGGTACAATGAGCAGTTCTTC
TRBV9	TRBJ2-1	.	.	CASSPPPGVGNEQFF	TGTGCCAGCAGCCCTCCCCCGGGGGTAGGCAATGAGCAGTTCTTC
TRBV12-3/TRBV12-4	TRBJ1-5	TRBD1	few	CASSPRQGGSNQPQHF	TGTGCCAGCAGTCCCCGACAGGGAGGAAGCAATCAGCCCCAGCATTTT
TRBV20-1	TRBJ2-3	TRBD2	.	CSARRPSSGSGPYSHTQYF	TGCAGTGCTAGACGCCCCTCGTCCGGTAGCGGGCCCTATTCTCATACGCAGTATTTT
TRBV7-3	TRBJ2-5	.	.	CASSAQGGSYQTQYF	TGTGCCAGCAGCGCCCAGGGCGGAAGTTATCAGACCCAGTACTTC
TRBV7-9	TRBJ2-2	.	many	CASSPRSNTGELFF	TGTGCCAGCAGCCCCCGTTCGAACACCGGGGAGCTGTTTTTT
TRBV7-9	TRBJ2-1	TRBD2	few	CASSPSGGQYNEQFF	TGTGCCAGCAGCCCTAGCGGGGGCCAGTACAATGAGCAGTTCTTC
TRBV12-3/TRBV12-4	TRBJ2-3	TRBD2	.	CASSLALRGGLLRASTDTQYF	TGTGCCAGCAGTTTAGCGCTGCGGGGGGGCCTTCTCCGGGCAAGCACAGATACGCAGTATTTT
TRBV10-3	TRBJ2-5	.	few	CAISVAGAEETQYF	TGTGCCATCAGTGTCGCTGGGGCCGAGGAGACCCAGTACTTC
TRBV5-1	TRBJ2-6	.	once	CASSLAGHASGANVLTF	TGCGCCAGCAGCTTGGCCGGGCATGCCTCTGGGGCCAACGTCCTGACTTTC
TRBV4-1	TRBJ1-4	.	.	CASSQGLKLFF	TGCGCCAGCAGCCAAGGCCTGAAACTGTTTTTT
TRBV6-1	TRBJ2-1	.	.	CASSKKVQGSYNEQFF	TGTGCCAGCAGTAAGAAGGTGCAGGGTTCCTACAATGAGCAGTTCTTC
TRBV7-2	TRBJ1-2	.	few	CASRPILGNYGYTF	TGTGCCAGCAGACCCATATTGGGGAACTATGGCTACACCTTC
TRBV10-2	TRBJ2-5	.	.	CASSEVLAQETQYF	TGCGCCAGCAGTGAAGTACTGGCCCAAGAGACCCAGTACTTC